The 24 T cell receptor beta chains below were found in one sample sequenced in a study of cytomegalovirus exposure and HLA in healthy donors. The PCR ran on 60 Vbeta and 13 Jbeta primers. Repertoires were generated with immunoSEQ multiplex PCR, while TCRdb's copy carries only in-frame clones and drops some. The sample consists of around 70,000 clones, 78% of them appearing once. What was sequenced was PBMCs. The receptors shown here come from a girl under 18 in good health and CMV-seropositive.

The chain uses TRBV18 and TRBJ2-7; D might be TRBD1 (5 bases). This CDR3 region has 14 residues. Germline loops: CDR1 KGHSH, CDR2 LQKENI. The V and J ends lost 3 bases and 2 bases respectively, with 11 bases between them. DNA for the CDR3: TGTGCCAGCTCACCGACGACAGAAACCTACGAGCAGTACTTC. Translating gives CASSPTTETYEQYF.

V and J are TRBV9 and TRBJ1-2, with a weak D call TRBD1 (5 bases). Germline V lookup: CDR1 SGDLS, CDR2 YYNGEE. V lost 0 bases and J 8 bases, leaving 14 bases between the germline ends. The CDR3 spans 14 residues. CDR3 sequence: CASSVGQGLVGYTF. The CDR3 DNA reads TGTGCCAGCAGCGTAGGTCAGGGCTTAGTCGGCTACACCTTC.

This clone was seen a few times. The gene calls are TRBV29-1 and TRBJ2-1; D is uncertain. Per germline, CDR1 SQVTM and CDR2 ANQGSEA. The CDR3 covers 8 residues. The ends were cut back, 7 bases at V and 7 bases at J, with 2 bases in the middle. DNA of the CDR3: TGCAGCGCGAATGAGCAGTTCTTC. It encodes CSANEQFF.

The rearrangement joins TRBV7-9 to TRBJ2-3; a weak D match, TRBD1 (6 bases). V dropped 5 bases and J dropped 2 bases, with 14 bases sitting between them. CDR3 length equals 15 residues. Germline V gene lookup returns CDR1 SEHNR and CDR2 FQNEAQ (reference sequence). For the CDR3, the DNA is TGTGCCAGCAGCCCGGACAGCTCCAACACAGATACGCAGTATTTT. It is translated as CASSPDSSNTDTQYF.

This clone was counted a few times. The CDR3 loop is CASRFDRAGTEAFF. As DNA, the CDR3 is TGTGCCAGCAGATTTGACAGGGCAGGCACTGAAGCTTTCTTT. J is TRBJ1-1 and V is TRBV13; 7 bases match TRBD1. The ends lost 6 bases at V and 4 bases at J; junction bases unmatched: 8. Germline values: CDR1 PRHDT, CDR2 FYEKMQ (reference sequence). This CDR3 comprises 14 residues.

The chain has TRBV5-8 and TRBJ2-7; TRBD1 agrees at 9 bases. Germline V gene lookup returns CDR1 SGHTS and CDR2 YDEGEE. This CDR3 spans 15 amino acids. The ends lost 2 bases at V and 6 bases at J; junction bases unmatched: 9. The CDR3 DNA is TGTGCCAGCAGCTTCACCGGGACAGGGTTTAGCGAGCAGTACTTC. Its translation: CASSFTGTGFSEQYF.

The sample holds one count of this clone. The chain is built from TRBV4-1 and TRBJ2-7; possibly TRBD2 for D (5 bases). The V gene's germline CDR1 is MGHRA and CDR2 YSYEKL. The CDR3 contains 15 residues. Trimming removed 0 bases at V and 3 bases at J, with 12 bases between. CDR3 DNA: TGCGCCAGCAGCCAAGAGGCTAGCCGGGACTACGAGCAGTACTTC. Translation: CASSQEASRDYEQYF.

The V and J genes are TRBV7-2 and TRBJ2-5, with a tentative D call TRBD2 (6 bases). CDR1 SGHTA and CDR2 FQGNSA come from the germline V gene. The CDR3 covers 15 residues. With 0 bases removed from V and 5 bases from J, the gap between germline ends came to 13 bases. CDR3 loop: CASSLAFWDSETQYF. In DNA form, the CDR3 reads TGTGCCAGCAGCTTAGCTTTCTGGGACTCGGAGACCCAGTACTTC.

The V call is TRBV5-4, the J call TRBJ1-6, with TRBD1 matching 8 bases. The V segment lost 0 bases and the J segment 7 bases; nucleotides outside the gene matches: 6. This CDR3 region has 16 residues. CDR1 and CDR2 from the germline V gene are SGHNT and YYREEE (reference sequence). The CDR3 here is CASSLDRAGGNSPLHF. The CDR3 DNA sequence: TGTGCCAGCAGCTTGGATCGGGCAGGGGGCAATTCACCCCTCCACTTT.

This chain joins TRBV7-8 and TRBJ1-1; D might be TRBD1 (5 bases). The CDR3 totals 12 residues. Per germline, CDR1 SGHVS and CDR2 FQNEAQ. With 1 base removed from V and 8 bases from J, the gap between germline ends came to 8 bases. The CDR3 loop reads CASSLVAGEAFF. CDR3 DNA: TGTGCCAGCAGCTTAGTCGCAGGGGAAGCTTTCTTT.

The V call is TRBV6-1, the J call TRBJ1-2; 8 bases are shared with TRBD1. Germline V gene data show CDR1 as MNHNS and CDR2 as SASEGT. The V gene end was trimmed by 4 bases and the J gene end by 2 bases; junction bases not matched to a gene: 3. CDR3 length: 14 amino acids. CDR3 protein: CASSVTGENYGYTF. The CDR3 DNA reads TGTGCCAGCAGTGTGACAGGGGAGAACTATGGCTACACCTTC.

The CDR3 sequence is CASGLLDRGSLPPLVFTGELFF. The CDR3 DNA reads as TGTGCTAGTGGTTTACTTGACAGGGGTAGCCTCCCCCCCCTTGTTTTCACCGGGGAGCTGTTTTTT. This chain joins TRBV12-5 and TRBJ2-2, with 8 bases matching TRBD1. Looked up from germline, CDR1 is LGHNT and CDR2 is FRNRAP. This CDR3 comprises 22 residues. V shed 3 bases, J shed 4 bases, and the junction held 25 bases outside the gene matches. Full variable domain (rest looked up from reference TRBV12-5 and TRBJ2-2): DARVTQTPRHKVTEMGQEVTMRCQPILGHNTVFWYRQTMMQGLELLAYFRNRAPLDDSGMPKDRFSAEMPDATLATLKIQPSEPRDSAVYFCASGLLDRGSLPPLVFTGELFFGEGSRLTVL.

The rearrangement joins TRBV15 to TRBJ2-5; maybe TRBD1 (5 bases). The CDR3 extends over 14 amino acids. CDR1 is LNHNV, CDR2 YYDKDF, per germline (reference sequence). The V end lost 4 bases, the J end lost 4 bases, and 13 bases lay between the germline ends. This chain's CDR3 is CATSTVQVRETQYF. CDR3 in DNA: TGTGCCACCAGCACCGTACAGGTGCGAGAGACCCAGTACTTC.

This chain links TRBV30 with TRBJ2-7, with a possible D match to TRBD1 (6 bases). V lost 4 bases, J lost 1 base, and 11 bases lay in between. Germline V CDR1 and CDR2: GTSNPN, SVGIG (reference sequence). The CDR3 totals 13 residues. The CDR3 spells CAWMGAWSYEQYF. CDR3 nucleotide sequence: TGTGCCTGGATGGGGGCTTGGTCCTACGAGCAGTACTTC.

This chain links TRBV7-9 with TRBJ2-7; D uncertain. The V gene's germline CDR1 is SEHNR and CDR2 FQNEAQ (reference sequence). The CDR3 has 14 residues. V shed 5 bases and J shed 4 bases, with 15 bases lying between them. The CDR3 DNA reads as TGTGCCAGCAGCCCAACAGAAGCCCCTTACGAGCAGTACTTC. Translating gives CASSPTEAPYEQYF.

V gene TRBV18 combines with J gene TRBJ1-2; 8 positions match TRBD1. The CDR3 sequence is 14 residues long. Germline assignment: CDR1 KGHSH and CDR2 LQKENI. V was pared by 3 bases and J by 4 bases, with 4 bases of the junction left unmatched. CDR3 coding DNA: TGTGCCAGCTCACCGGGACAGGACCTCTATGGCTACACCTTC. It yields the protein CASSPGQDLYGYTF.

The chain has TRBV6-1 and TRBJ2-2; D call uncertain. Per the germline V gene, CDR1 is MNHNS and CDR2 is SASEGT. Trimming shortened V by 1 base and J by 0 bases, and 6 bases separated the two germline ends. CDR3 length equals 15 residues. Here the CDR3 DNA reads TGTGCCAGCAGTGAAGTGGCAGCGAACACCGGGGAGCTGTTTTTT. It is translated as CASSEVAANTGELFF.

The V and J genes are TRBV5-1 and TRBJ2-7; a possible D gene is TRBD1 (6 bases). Germline-derived CDR1 and CDR2 are SGHRS and YFSETQ. Trimming took off 1 base at V and 5 bases at J, with 10 bases between the two ends. The CDR3 is made up of 13 amino acids. CDR3 coding DNA: TGCGCCAGCAGCTTGACAGGGTCCAACGAGCAGTACTTC. Translated, it gives CASSLTGSNEQYF.

The chain uses TRBV11-3 and TRBJ1-1; D is unresolved. Per germline, CDR1 SGHNT and CDR2 YENEEA. The CDR3 has 15 residues. Trimming removed 1 base from V and 0 bases from J, with 9 bases in between. CDR3 amino acids: CASSLGTALNTEAFF. CDR3 in DNA: TGTGCCAGCAGCTTAGGTACAGCCCTGAACACTGAAGCTTTCTTT.

The chain employs TRBV19 and TRBJ2-3; D unresolved. Trimming pared 5 bases from V and 0 bases from J, leaving 6 bases between. CDR1 and CDR2 (germline): LNHDA, SQIVND (reference sequence). The CDR3 has 13 residues. CDR3 in amino acids: CASSSGSTDTQYF. Here the CDR3 DNA reads TGTGCCAGTAGTTCCGGGAGCACAGATACGCAGTATTTT.

The chain links TRBV5-1 to TRBJ2-7; D uncertain. This CDR3 contains 13 residues. Germline V gene data show CDR1 as SGHRS and CDR2 as YFSETQ. V shed 0 bases and J shed 5 bases, with 9 bases lying between them. This CDR3 reads CASSLVESNEQYF. CDR3 nucleotides: TGCGCCAGCAGCTTGGTAGAATCGAACGAGCAGTACTTC.

The chain couples TRBV6-1 to TRBJ1-2; D unclear. The CDR3 sequence is 13 residues long. Germline-derived CDR1 and CDR2 are MNHNS and SASEGT. V lost 2 bases and J 6 bases, leaving 10 bases between the germline ends. The DNA for the CDR3 is TGTGCCAGCAGTGAATCCGGGGAACATGGCTACACCTTC. Protein product: CASSESGEHGYTF.

V gene TRBV7-8 combines with J gene TRBJ2-7; D is perhaps TRBD2 (6 bases). The CDR3 consists of 15 residues. Germline V gene sequence: CDR1 SGHVS, CDR2 FQNEAQ. The V end was cut by 5 bases, the J end by 5 bases, with 19 bases between. The CDR3 DNA reads TGTGCCAGCAGCGGCACGCGGGCGGGGCCTAACGAGCAGTACTTC. It yields the protein CASSGTRAGPNEQYF. Complete variable domain (other parts from reference TRBV7-8 and TRBJ2-7): GAGVSQSPRYKVAKRGQDVALRCDPISGHVSLFWYQQALGQGPEFLTYFQNEAQLDKSGLPSDRFFAERPEGSVSTLKIQRTQQEDSAVYLCASSGTRAGPNEQYFGPGTRLTVT.

J is TRBJ2-3 and V is TRBV7-2, with 10 bases identical to TRBD2. Germline CDR1 reads SGHTA; CDR2 reads FQGNSA. The CDR3 is 17 amino acids. V shed 4 bases and J 0 bases; nucleotides not matched to a gene: 7. The CDR3 loop is CASSYRLAGASTDTQYF. The CDR3 DNA is TGTGCCAGCAGCTACCGGCTAGCGGGGGCTAGCACAGATACGCAGTATTTT.